One and the same sample provided the 26 T cell receptor beta chains below, sequenced in a study of OX40 agonist ivuxolimab in advanced cancers. Library prep was done by the immunoSEQ multiplex PCR assay. What TCRdb holds here is the immuneACCESS table cut down to in-frame rearrangements. Part of the clones is not present; checked against another copy, under half of the missing clones reflect an unresolved V gene, and the others are unexplained. The sample records nearly 80,000 clones, around 91% of which are singletons. The ten biggest clones cover 0.25% to 0.35% of the sample. Sequenced here: CD4+ or CD8+ T cells sorted from blood, sampled in a trial of the OX40 agonist ivuxolimab. The receptors derive from an adult with an advanced solid tumor such as melanoma, head and neck, liver or kidney cancer.

The chain carries TRBV11-2 and TRBJ1-1; TRBD1 aligns across 9 bases. This CDR3 is 14 amino acids long. Germline V gene data show CDR1 as SGHAT and CDR2 as FQNNGV. V gave up 6 bases and J gave up 7 bases; unmatched junction bases: 9. This chain's CDR3 is CASRKQGARGEAFF. For the CDR3, the DNA is TGTGCCAGCAGAAAACAGGGGGCGAGGGGTGAAGCTTTCTTT.

This clone was seen once. The chain is built from TRBV14 and TRBJ1-2; a weak D match, TRBD1 (6 bases). This CDR3 has 13 residues. The V gene lost 4 bases and the J gene lost 7 bases, with 13 bases spanning the gap. CDR1 SGHDN and CDR2 FVKESK come from the germline V gene. CDR3 region: CASSPQGRAGYTF. In nucleotides, the CDR3 is TGTGCCAGCAGCCCACAGGGAAGGGCTGGCTACACCTTC. Supplemented by reference TRBV14 and TRBJ1-2, the full variable domain reads EAGVTQFPSHSVIEKGQTVTLRCDPISGHDNLYWYRRVMGKEIKFLLHFVKESKQDESGMPNNRFLAERTGGTYSTLKVQPAELEDSGVYFCASSPQGRAGYTFGSGTRLTVV.

The V call is TRBV18, the J call TRBJ2-7; D is possibly TRBD1 (6 bases). The V gene's germline CDR1 is KGHSH and CDR2 LQKENI. V was shortened by 4 bases and J by 5 bases, with 15 bases between the two germline ends. This CDR3 is 14 amino acids long. CDR3 in amino acids: CASSQTQGLDEQYV. In nucleotides, the CDR3 is TGTGCCAGCTCACAAACACAGGGTCTGGACGAGCAGTACGTC.

V usage is TRBV5-1 and J usage is TRBJ2-7; 11 nucleotides line up with TRBD1. The CDR3 extends over 15 amino acids. CDR1 is SGHRS and CDR2 is YFSETQ in the germline V gene. The trim removed 1 base at V and 4 bases at J, leaving 4 bases unmatched. CDR3 DNA sequence: TGCGCCAGCAGCTTGTCGGACAGGGGGCTTTACGAGCAGTACTTC. It codes for CASSLSDRGLYEQYF.

V is TRBV28 and J is TRBJ1-5, with no clear D. CDR1 and CDR2 (germline): MDHEN, SYDVKM. The CDR3 consists of 15 residues. V was shortened by 5 bases and J by 4 bases, with 15 bases between the two germline ends. The CDR3 nucleotides read TGTGCCAGCAGTCACTACCGGGCAGAGAATCAGCCCCAGCATTTT. It codes for CASSHYRAENQPQHF.

The rearrangement joins TRBV5-1 to TRBJ1-1, with D possibly TRBD1 on 6 matching bases. Germline V gives CDR1 SGHRS, CDR2 YFSETQ. V was cut by 2 bases and J by 1 base, with 12 bases left in between. CDR3 length equals 15 residues. CDR3 residues: CASSFRTEKNTEAFF. In nucleotides, the CDR3 is TGCGCCAGCAGCTTCAGGACAGAGAAGAACACTGAAGCTTTCTTT. Looking up the rest from reference TRBV5-1 and TRBJ1-1 gives the full variable domain: KAGVTQTPRYLIKTRGQQVTLSCSPISGHRSVSWYQQTPGQGLQFLFEYFSETQRNKGNFPGRFSGRQFSNSRSEMNVSTLELGDSALYLCASSFRTEKNTEAFFGQGTRLTVV.

This clone was observed once. CDR3 amino acids: CASSFETSTDTQYF. CDR3 coding DNA: TGCGCCAGCAGCTTTGAAACTAGCACAGATACGCAGTATTTT. The rearrangement uses TRBV5-1 and TRBJ2-3; D uncertain. This CDR3 is built from 14 residues. V lost 2 bases and J lost 0, with 7 bases in between. Germline V gene lookup returns CDR1 SGHRS and CDR2 YFSETQ.

The gene calls are TRBV18 and TRBJ2-2, with 8 bases that match TRBD2. The CDR3 has 16 residues. V shed 1 base and J 7 bases; nucleotides not matched to a gene: 8. Per germline, CDR1 KGHSH and CDR2 LQKENI. The CDR3 here is CASSPLGTRIGGELFF. Here the CDR3 DNA reads TGTGCCAGCTCACCACTGGGGACTAGAATCGGCGGGGAGCTGTTTTTT.

The V call is TRBV7-8, the J call TRBJ2-7; the match to TRBD1 covers 7 bases. The junction had 6 bases not matched to a gene; V was cut back by 5 bases and J by 2 bases. This CDR3 has 14 amino acids. Germline V gene sequence: CDR1 SGHVS, CDR2 FQNEAQ. CDR3 region: CASSARGQPYEQYF. The DNA for the CDR3 is TGTGCCAGCAGCGCGAGGGGACAGCCCTACGAGCAGTACTTC.

This clone was observed a few times. J is TRBJ2-3 and V is TRBV6-1; maybe TRBD1 (6 bases). The CDR3 covers 15 residues. CDR1 and CDR2 from the germline V gene are MNHNS and SASEGT. Trimming stripped 4 bases from V and 0 bases from J, with 11 bases between. CDR3 DNA sequence: TGTGCCAGCAGTGCGACAGGACCTAGCACAGATACGCAGTATTTT. Its translation: CASSATGPSTDTQYF.

The V gene is TRBV11-2, the J gene TRBJ2-7; 7 positions agree with TRBD1. Trimming removed 4 bases from V and 4 bases from J; junction bases left unmatched: 4. The germline V gene encodes CDR1 SGHAT and CDR2 FQNNGV. The CDR3 has 13 amino acids. CDR3 in DNA: TGTGCCAGCAGCTCGGGACAGTTTTACGAGCAGTACTTC. This translates into CASSSGQFYEQYF.

This chain joins TRBV4-1 and TRBJ2-5, with D tentatively TRBD2 (5 bases). The CDR3 spans 13 residues. Germline assignment: CDR1 MGHRA and CDR2 YSYEKL. Deletions cut 1 base from V and 5 bases from J, with 8 bases between. CDR3 sequence reads: CASSQGGLETQYF. CDR3 DNA: TGCGCCAGCAGCCAAGGAGGGTTGGAGACCCAGTACTTC.

In DNA form, the CDR3 reads TGCGCCAGCAGCTCCACTGGCCGGGGGGCAACTAATGAAAAACTGTTTTTT. It specifies CASSSTGRGATNEKLFF. The chain employs TRBV5-1 and TRBJ1-4; D perhaps matches TRBD1 (5 bases). V was clipped by 3 bases and J by 0 bases, with 15 bases between them. Germline V gene sequence: CDR1 SGHRS, CDR2 YFSETQ. The CDR3 is 17 residues long. Using reference TRBV5-1 and TRBJ1-4 for the parts outside the CDR3, the full variable domain is KAGVTQTPRYLIKTRGQQVTLSCSPISGHRSVSWYQQTPGQGLQFLFEYFSETQRNKGNFPGRFSGRQFSNSRSEMNVSTLELGDSALYLCASSSTGRGATNEKLFFGSGTQLSVL.

This clone has a single count. This chain uses TRBV6-1 with TRBJ1-2; 7 positions match TRBD1. Germline V lookup: CDR1 MNHNS, CDR2 SASEGT. V was clipped by 6 bases and J by 6 bases; unmatched bases: 13. The CDR3 consists of 15 residues. CDR3 protein: CASSRGTAGVNGYTF. CDR3 DNA: TGTGCCAGCAGCCGTGGGACAGCTGGGGTGAATGGCTACACCTTC.

The V call is TRBV5-4, the J call TRBJ2-3, with TRBD1 matching 7 bases. The CDR3 is 18 amino acids. V was pared by 0 bases and J by 0 bases, with 10 bases of the junction left unmatched. Germline lookup yields CDR1 SGHNT and CDR2 YYREEE (reference sequence). CDR3 protein: CASSLALIQGTSTDTQYF. In nucleotides, the CDR3 is TGTGCCAGCAGCTTGGCCTTAATACAGGGGACGAGCACAGATACGCAGTATTTT.

This clone was counted once. V usage is TRBV6-5 and J usage is TRBJ2-7; D unclear. Germline V lookup: CDR1 MNHEY, CDR2 SVGAGI. The CDR3 is made up of 13 amino acids. With 0 bases removed from V and 7 bases from J, the gap between germline ends came to 10 bases. CDR3 DNA: TGTGCCAGCAGTTACTCACCGAATGGGGAGCAGTACTTC. Translating gives CASSYSPNGEQYF.

The chain recombines TRBV7-3 with TRBJ2-6; 7 nucleotides match TRBD2. This CDR3 is built from 14 residues. The J segment lost 7 bases and the V segment lost 5 bases, leaving 5 bases of the junction unmatched. The V gene's germline CDR1 is SGHTA and CDR2 FQGTGA. CDR3 region: CASSLGLGANVLTF. In nucleotides, the CDR3 is TGTGCCAGCAGCCTTGGACTAGGTGCCAACGTCCTGACTTTC.

The V gene is TRBV7-9, the J gene TRBJ2-2; TRBD2 might be the D (6 bases). In germline, CDR1 is SEHNR, CDR2 FQNEAQ (reference sequence). V shed 1 base and J shed 3 bases, with 9 bases lying between them. The CDR3 contains 15 residues. The CDR3: CASSLGLGDTGELFF. The CDR3 DNA reads as TGTGCCAGCAGCTTAGGACTAGGGGACACCGGGGAGCTGTTTTTT.

The rearrangement uses TRBV27 and TRBJ2-7; D uncertain. The CDR3 is 12 amino acids. The germline V and J ends were trimmed by 5 bases and 4 bases, with 9 bases remaining between them. Germline V CDR1 and CDR2: MNHEY, SMNVEV (reference sequence). CDR3 loop: CASSPLKYEQYV. The CDR3, as DNA: TGTGCCAGCAGTCCTCTCAAGTACGAGCAGTACGTC.

The genes are TRBV27 and TRBJ1-1; D uncertain. Trimming cost V 3 bases and J 3 bases, with 8 bases left between them. The CDR3 length is 13 residues. From germline, CDR1 is MNHEY and CDR2 SMNVEV (reference sequence). CDR3 nucleotide sequence: TGTGCCAGCAGTTTGGAGGGAGACACTGAAGCTTTCTTT. Its protein product is CASSLEGDTEAFF.

The count of this clone is one. The DNA of the CDR3 is TGTGCCAGCAGCTCGGGACAGGGCCTCGAGCAGTTCTTC. The encoded protein is CASSSGQGLEQFF. J is TRBJ2-1 and V is TRBV7-2, with TRBD1 matching over 9 bases. This CDR3 is 13 amino acids long. Trimming at V came to 4 bases and at J to 10 bases, leaving 5 bases not matched to a gene. Germline V lookup: CDR1 SGHTA, CDR2 FQGNSA.

This chain connects TRBV14 to TRBJ1-2; 10 nucleotides match TRBD1. Losses at the gene ends were 1 base for V and 8 bases for J; bases not matched to a gene: 7. There are 15 residues in the CDR3. Germline lookup yields CDR1 SGHDN and CDR2 FVKESK. The DNA for the CDR3 is TGTGCCAGCAGCCAAGCTAGACAGGGGGCTCGCGGCTACACCTTC. Amino acids: CASSQARQGARGYTF. Supplemented by reference TRBV14 and TRBJ1-2, the full variable domain reads EAGVTQFPSHSVIEKGQTVTLRCDPISGHDNLYWYRRVMGKEIKFLLHFVKESKQDESGMPNNRFLAERTGGTYSTLKVQPAELEDSGVYFCASSQARQGARGYTFGSGTRLTVV.

V and J are TRBV6-4 and TRBJ1-6; unclear D gene. V lost 7 bases and J 3 bases, leaving 10 bases between the germline ends. The CDR3 is 14 amino acids. CDR1 is MRHNA and CDR2 is SNTAGT in the germline V gene. In DNA, the CDR3 is TGTGCCAGCAATCACCTCTACTATAATTCACCCCTCCACTTT. It yields the protein CASNHLYYNSPLHF.

The chain recombines TRBV19 with TRBJ2-5; 10 positions agree with TRBD1. Per germline, CDR1 LNHDA and CDR2 SQIVND (reference sequence). The J segment lost 4 bases and the V segment lost 6 bases, leaving 2 bases of the junction unmatched. The length of the CDR3 is 13 residues. The CDR3 bases are TGTGCCAGTAGGGACAGGGGGAGAGAGACCCAGTACTTC. Encoded protein: CASRDRGRETQYF.

In DNA, the CDR3 is TGCGCCAGCAGCTTGGCCGGGGTAGCGGGGCAAACCGGGGAGCTGTTTTTT. It codes for CASSLAGVAGQTGELFF. The chain joins TRBV5-1 to TRBJ2-2; 8 bases fit TRBD2. Germline loops: CDR1 SGHRS, CDR2 YFSETQ. Unmatched junction bases numbered 9, after V lost 0 bases and J lost 5 bases. The CDR3 contains 17 residues.

The chain combines TRBV28 with TRBJ1-1; D perhaps matches TRBD1 (5 bases). Germline values: CDR1 MDHEN, CDR2 SYDVKM. V dropped 6 bases and J dropped 4 bases, with 18 bases sitting between them. CDR3 length: 15 residues. CDR3 region: CASRPPGGGSTEAFF. The CDR3 DNA reads TGTGCCAGCAGACCTCCCGGGGGTGGGAGCACTGAAGCTTTCTTT.